This entry is about one T cell receptor beta chain. Assay: immunoSEQ multiplex PCR; the TCRdb copy retains only in-frame clones and omits some. The repertoire has around 100,000 clones, nearly 90% of them found once; the top ten carry around 0.15%. This entry is derived from a study of OX40 agonist ivuxolimab in advanced cancers. The sample here was CD4+ or CD8+ T cells sorted from blood, taken in a trial of the OX40 agonist ivuxolimab. This receptor was taken from an adult with an advanced solid tumor such as melanoma, head and neck, liver or kidney cancer.

The CDR3 nucleotides are TGTGCCAGCACCGTACTAGCGAAGCCATACGAGCAGTACTTC. This gives the protein CASTVLAKPYEQYF. V and J are TRBV6-5 and TRBJ2-7; TRBD2 matches 7 bases. The germline V gene encodes CDR1 MNHEY and CDR2 SVGAGI. The CDR3 loop spans 14 amino acids. V gave up 7 bases and J gave up 4 bases; unmatched junction bases: 10.